This T cell receptor (beta chain) was recovered during a study of blood T cell repertoires in COVID-19. Looking at the study overall: The origin of the acute and convalescent COVID-19 samples was the United States, Italy and Spain. T cells, B-cell-depleted T cells, or PBMCs supplied cDNA or gDNA.

From germline, CDR1 is SGHRS and CDR2 YFSETQ. The CDR3 has 16 residues. V shed 7 bases, J shed 3 bases, and the junction held 12 bases outside the gene matches. As originally analysed: Amplification of reference gene primers was used by the study to estimate nucleated cell counts. Generated by immunoSEQ multiplex PCR, the TCRdb table keeps only in-frame clones and is missing some. V and J calls and clone size are as listed in that table; D and trimming were resolved from the DNA. Found here are around 220,000 clones, roughly 80% of them singletons; the top ten hold around 5%. The source of this sequence is a human donor in a cohort sampled during active COVID-19. V is TRBV5-1 and J is TRBJ2-3; TRBD1 aligns across 9 bases. The sequenced sample consisted of peripheral blood. The CDR3 nucleotides are TGCGCCAGCTCCCCGTTGGTGACAGGGGGTACAGATACGCAGTATTTT. Translating gives CASSPLVTGGTDTQYF.